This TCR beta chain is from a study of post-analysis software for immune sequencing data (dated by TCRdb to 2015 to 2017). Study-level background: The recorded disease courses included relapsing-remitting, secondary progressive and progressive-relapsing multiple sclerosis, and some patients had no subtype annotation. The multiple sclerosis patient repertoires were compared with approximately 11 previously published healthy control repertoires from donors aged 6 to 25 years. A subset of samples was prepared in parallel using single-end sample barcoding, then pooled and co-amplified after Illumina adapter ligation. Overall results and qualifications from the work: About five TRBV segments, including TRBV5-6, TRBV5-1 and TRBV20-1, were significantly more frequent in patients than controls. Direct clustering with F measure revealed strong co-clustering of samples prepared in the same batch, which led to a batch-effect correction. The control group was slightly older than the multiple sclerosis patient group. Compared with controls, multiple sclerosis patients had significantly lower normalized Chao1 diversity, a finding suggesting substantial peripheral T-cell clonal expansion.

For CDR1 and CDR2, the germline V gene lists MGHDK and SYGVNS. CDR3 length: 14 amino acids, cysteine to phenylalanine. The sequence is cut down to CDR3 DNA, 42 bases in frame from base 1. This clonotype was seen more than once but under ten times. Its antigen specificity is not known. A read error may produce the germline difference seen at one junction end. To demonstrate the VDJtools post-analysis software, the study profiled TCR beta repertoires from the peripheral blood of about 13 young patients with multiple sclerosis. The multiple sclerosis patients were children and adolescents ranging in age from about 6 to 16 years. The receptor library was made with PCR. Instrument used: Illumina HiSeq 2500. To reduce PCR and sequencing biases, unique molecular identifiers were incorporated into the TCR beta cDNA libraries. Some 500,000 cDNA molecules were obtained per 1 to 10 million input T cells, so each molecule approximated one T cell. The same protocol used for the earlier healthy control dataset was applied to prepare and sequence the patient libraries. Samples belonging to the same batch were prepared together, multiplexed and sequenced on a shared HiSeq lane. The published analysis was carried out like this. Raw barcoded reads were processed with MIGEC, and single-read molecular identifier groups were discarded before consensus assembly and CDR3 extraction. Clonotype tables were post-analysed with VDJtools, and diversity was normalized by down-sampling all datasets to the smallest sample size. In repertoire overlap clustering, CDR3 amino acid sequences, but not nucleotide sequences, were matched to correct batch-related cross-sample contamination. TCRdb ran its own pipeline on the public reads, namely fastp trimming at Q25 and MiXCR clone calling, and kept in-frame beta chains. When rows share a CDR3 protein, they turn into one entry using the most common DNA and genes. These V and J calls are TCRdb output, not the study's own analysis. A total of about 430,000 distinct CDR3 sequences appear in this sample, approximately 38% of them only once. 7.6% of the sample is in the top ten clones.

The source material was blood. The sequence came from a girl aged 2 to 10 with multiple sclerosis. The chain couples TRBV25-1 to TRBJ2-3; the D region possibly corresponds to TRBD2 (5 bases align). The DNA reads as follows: TGTGCCAGCAGTGCTGCGTCTAGCAAAGATACGCAGTATTTT. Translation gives CASSAASSKDTQYF.